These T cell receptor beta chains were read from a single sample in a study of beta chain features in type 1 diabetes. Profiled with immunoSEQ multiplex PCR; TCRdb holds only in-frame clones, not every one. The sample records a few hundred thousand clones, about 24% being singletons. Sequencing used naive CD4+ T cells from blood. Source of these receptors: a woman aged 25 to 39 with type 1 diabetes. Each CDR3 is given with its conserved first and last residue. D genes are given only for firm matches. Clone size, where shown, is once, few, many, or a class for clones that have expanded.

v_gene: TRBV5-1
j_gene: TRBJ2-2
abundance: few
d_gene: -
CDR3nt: TGCGCCAGCAGCTTGGATGGGCGAGGGGAGCTGTTTTTT
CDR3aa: CASSLDGRGELFF

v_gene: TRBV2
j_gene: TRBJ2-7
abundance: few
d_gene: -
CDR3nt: TGTGCCAGCAGGGAGCGGATCGCTAGCTCCTACGAGCAGTACTTC
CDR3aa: CASRERIASSYEQYF

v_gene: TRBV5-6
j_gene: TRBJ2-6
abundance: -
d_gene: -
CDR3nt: TGTGCCAGCAGCCTTGACAGCTCTGGGGCCAACGTCCTGACTTTC
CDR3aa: CASSLDSSGANVLTF

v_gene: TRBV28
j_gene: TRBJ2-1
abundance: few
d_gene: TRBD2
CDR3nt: TGTGCCAGCAGTCATACACTAGCGGGAGACTACAATGAGCAGTTCTTC
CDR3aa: CASSHTLAGDYNEQFF

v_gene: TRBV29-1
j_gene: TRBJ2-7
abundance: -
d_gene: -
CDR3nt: TGCAGCGTTGAGACAGGTTCCTACGAGCAGTACTTC
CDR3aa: CSVETGSYEQYF

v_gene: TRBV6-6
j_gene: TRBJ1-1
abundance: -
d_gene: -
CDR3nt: TGTGCCAGCAGTGACGGGACATTCAACACTGAAGCTTTCTTT
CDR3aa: CASSDGTFNTEAFF

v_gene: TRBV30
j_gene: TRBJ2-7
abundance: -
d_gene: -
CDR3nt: TGTGCCTGGAGTTGGGTTCTAGGTAGCCAGTACTTC
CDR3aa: CAWSWVLGSQYF

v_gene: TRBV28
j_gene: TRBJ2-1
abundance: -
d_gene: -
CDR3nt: TGTGCCAGCAGTTCACCGTACTTCGAGCAGTTCTTC
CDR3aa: CASSSPYFEQFF

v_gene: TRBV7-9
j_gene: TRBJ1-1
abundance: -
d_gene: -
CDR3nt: TGTGCCGGGGGGGGGCGACGCTTT
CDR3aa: CAGGGRRF

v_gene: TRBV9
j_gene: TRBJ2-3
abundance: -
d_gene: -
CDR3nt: TGTGCCAGCAGCGTAGCCCCGGGGGCGCAGTATTTT
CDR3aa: CASSVAPGAQYF